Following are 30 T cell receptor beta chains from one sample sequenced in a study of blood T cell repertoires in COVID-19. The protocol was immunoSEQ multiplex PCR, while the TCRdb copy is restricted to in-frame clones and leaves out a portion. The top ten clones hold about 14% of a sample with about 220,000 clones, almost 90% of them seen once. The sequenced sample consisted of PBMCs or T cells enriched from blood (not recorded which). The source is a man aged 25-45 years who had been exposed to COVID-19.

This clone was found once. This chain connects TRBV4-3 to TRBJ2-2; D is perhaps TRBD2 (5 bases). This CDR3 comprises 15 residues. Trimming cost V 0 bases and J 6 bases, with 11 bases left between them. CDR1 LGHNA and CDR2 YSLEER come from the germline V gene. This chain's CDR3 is CASSQDVRGPGELFF. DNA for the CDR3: TGCGCCAGCAGCCAAGATGTCCGAGGGCCCGGGGAGCTGTTTTTT.

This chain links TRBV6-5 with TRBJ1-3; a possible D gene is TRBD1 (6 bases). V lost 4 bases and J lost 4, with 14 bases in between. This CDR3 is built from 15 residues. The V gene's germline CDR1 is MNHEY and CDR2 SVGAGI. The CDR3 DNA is TGTGCCAGCAGTTCCTCGCGGGGGCTAGGAAACACCATATATTTT. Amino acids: CASSSSRGLGNTIYF.

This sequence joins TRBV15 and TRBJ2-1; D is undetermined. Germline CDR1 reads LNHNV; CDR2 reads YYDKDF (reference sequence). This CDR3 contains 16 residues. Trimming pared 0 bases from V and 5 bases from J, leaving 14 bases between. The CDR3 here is CATSRDLGSGDNEQFF. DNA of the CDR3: TGTGCCACCAGCAGAGATCTTGGGTCCGGAGACAATGAGCAGTTCTTC.

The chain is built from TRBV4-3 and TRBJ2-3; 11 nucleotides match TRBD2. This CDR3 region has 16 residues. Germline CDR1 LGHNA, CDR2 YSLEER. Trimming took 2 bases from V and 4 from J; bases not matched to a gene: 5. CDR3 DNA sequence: TGCGCCAGCAGCCAACAAACTAGCGGGGGTGCAGATACGCAGTATTTT. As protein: CASSQQTSGGADTQYF.

The CDR3 nucleotides read TGTGCCAGCAGCGCAGGGAGGACAGGGGGCGCGATTAATGAAAAACTGTTTTTT. This gives the protein CASSAGRTGGAINEKLFF. The chain is built from TRBV9 and TRBJ1-4; 11 nucleotides match TRBD1. The germline V gene has CDR1 SGDLS and CDR2 YYNGEE. This CDR3 has 18 residues. Trimming took 3 bases from V and 4 from J; bases not matched to a gene: 11.

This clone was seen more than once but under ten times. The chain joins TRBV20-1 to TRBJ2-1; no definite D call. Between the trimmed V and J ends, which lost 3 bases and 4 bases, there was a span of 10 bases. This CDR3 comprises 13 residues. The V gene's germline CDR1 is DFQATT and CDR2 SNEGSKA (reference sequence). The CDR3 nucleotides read TGCAGTGCTAGTTATGGCGGTTACAATGAGCAGTTCTTC. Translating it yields CSASYGGYNEQFF.

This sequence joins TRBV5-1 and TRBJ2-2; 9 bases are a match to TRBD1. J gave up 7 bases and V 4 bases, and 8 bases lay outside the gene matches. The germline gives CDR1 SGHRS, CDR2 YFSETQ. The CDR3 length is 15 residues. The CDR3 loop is CASSARTGDFGELFF. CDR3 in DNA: TGCGCCAGCAGCGCGAGGACAGGGGACTTCGGGGAGCTGTTTTTT.

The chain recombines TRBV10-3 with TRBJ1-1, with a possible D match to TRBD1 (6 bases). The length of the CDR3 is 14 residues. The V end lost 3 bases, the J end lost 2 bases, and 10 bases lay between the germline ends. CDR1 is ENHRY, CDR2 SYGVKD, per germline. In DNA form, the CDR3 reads TGTGCCATCAGTGACACAGGGCCCAACACTGAAGCTTTCTTT. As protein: CAISDTGPNTEAFF.

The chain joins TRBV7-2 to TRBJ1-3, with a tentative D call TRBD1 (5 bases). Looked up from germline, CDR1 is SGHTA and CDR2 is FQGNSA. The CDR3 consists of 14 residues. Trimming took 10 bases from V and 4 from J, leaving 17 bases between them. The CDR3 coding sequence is TGTGCCACTTCGCGGGGCAACTTCGGAAACACCATATATTTT. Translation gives CATSRGNFGNTIYF.

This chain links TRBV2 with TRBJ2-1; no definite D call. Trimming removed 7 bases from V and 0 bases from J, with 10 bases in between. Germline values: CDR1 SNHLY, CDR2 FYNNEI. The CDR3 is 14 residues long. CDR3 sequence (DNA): TGTGCCAGCACTGGGTGGAGCTCCTACAATGAGCAGTTCTTC. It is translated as CASTGWSSYNEQFF. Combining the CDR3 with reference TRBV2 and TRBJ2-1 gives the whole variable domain EPEVTQTPSHQVTQMGQEVILRCVPISNHLYFYWYRQILGQKVEFLVSFYNNEISEKSEIFDDQFSVERPDGSNFTLKIRSTKLEDSAMYFCASTGWSSYNEQFFGPGTRLTVL.

The CDR3 DNA is TGTGCCAGCAGCCGAGGGACAGGGCTCGATTCGATTAATTCACCCCTCCACTTT. Translating it yields CASSRGTGLDSINSPLHF. The chain is built from TRBV6-6 and TRBJ1-6; 9 positions agree with TRBD1. The J segment lost 6 bases and the V segment lost 6 bases, leaving 15 bases of the junction unmatched. This CDR3 comprises 18 residues. CDR1 MNHNY and CDR2 SVGAGI come from the germline V gene (reference sequence).

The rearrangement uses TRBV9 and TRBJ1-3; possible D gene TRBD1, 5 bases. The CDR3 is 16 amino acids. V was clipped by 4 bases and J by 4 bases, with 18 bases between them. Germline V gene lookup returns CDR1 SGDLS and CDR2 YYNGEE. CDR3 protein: CASSPGGSRSGNTIYF. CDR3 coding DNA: TGTGCCAGCAGCCCGGGGGGGTCTCGGTCCGGAAACACCATATATTTT. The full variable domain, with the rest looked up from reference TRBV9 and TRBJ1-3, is DSGVTQTPKHLITATGQRVTLRCSPRSGDLSVYWYQQSLDQGLQFLIQYYNGEERAKGNILERFSAQQFPDLHSELNLSSLELGDSALYFCASSPGGSRSGNTIYFGEGSWLTVV.

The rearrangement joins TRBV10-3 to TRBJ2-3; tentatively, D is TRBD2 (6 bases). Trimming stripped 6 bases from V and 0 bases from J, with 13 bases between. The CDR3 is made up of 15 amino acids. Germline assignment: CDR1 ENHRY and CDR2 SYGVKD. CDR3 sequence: CAISPSGGSTDTQYF. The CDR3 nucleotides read TGTGCCATCAGCCCCTCAGGAGGGAGCACAGATACGCAGTATTTT.

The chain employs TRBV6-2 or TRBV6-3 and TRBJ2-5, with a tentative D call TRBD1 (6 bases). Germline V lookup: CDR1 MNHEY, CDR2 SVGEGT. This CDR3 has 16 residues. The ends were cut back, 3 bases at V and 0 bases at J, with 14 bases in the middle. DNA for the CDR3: TGTGCCAGCAGTTATGCTTTCAGGGGACACCAAGAGACCCAGTACTTC. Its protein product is CASSYAFRGHQETQYF.

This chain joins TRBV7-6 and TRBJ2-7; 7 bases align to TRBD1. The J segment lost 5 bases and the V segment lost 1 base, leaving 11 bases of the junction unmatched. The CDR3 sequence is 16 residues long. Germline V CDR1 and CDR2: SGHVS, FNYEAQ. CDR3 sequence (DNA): TGTGCCAGCAGCTTAGATGACAGGGCCTCTTCTAACGAGCAGTACTTC. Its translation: CASSLDDRASSNEQYF.

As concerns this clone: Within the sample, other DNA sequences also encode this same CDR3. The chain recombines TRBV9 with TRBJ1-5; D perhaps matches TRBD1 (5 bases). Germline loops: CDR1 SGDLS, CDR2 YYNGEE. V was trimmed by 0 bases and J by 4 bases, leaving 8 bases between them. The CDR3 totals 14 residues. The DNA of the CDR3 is TGTGCCAGCAGCGTAGCTGGGGGGAATCAGCCCCAGCATTTT. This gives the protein CASSVAGGNQPQHF.

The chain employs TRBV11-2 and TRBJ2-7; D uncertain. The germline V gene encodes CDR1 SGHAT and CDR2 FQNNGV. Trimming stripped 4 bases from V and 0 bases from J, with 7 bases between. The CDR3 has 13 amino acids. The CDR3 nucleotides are TGTGCCAGCAGCTCTACGGGCTCCTACGAGCAGTACTTC. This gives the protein CASSSTGSYEQYF.

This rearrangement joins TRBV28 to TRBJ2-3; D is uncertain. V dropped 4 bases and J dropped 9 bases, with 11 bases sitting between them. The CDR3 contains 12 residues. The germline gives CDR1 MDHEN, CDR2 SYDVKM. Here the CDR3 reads CASSSLKPTQYF. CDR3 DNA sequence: TGTGCCAGCAGTTCCTTAAAGCCCACGCAGTATTTT. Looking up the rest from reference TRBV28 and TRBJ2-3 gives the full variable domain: DVKVTQSSRYLVKRTGEKVFLECVQDMDHENMFWYRQDPGLGLRLIYFSYDVKMKEKGDIPEGYSVSREKKERFSLILESASTNQTSMYLCASSSLKPTQYFGPGTRLTVL.

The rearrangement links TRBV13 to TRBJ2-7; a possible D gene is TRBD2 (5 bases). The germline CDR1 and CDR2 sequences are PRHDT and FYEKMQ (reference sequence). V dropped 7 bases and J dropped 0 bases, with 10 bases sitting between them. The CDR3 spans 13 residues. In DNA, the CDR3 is TGTGCCAGCACCCTAGGGAGCTCCTACGAGCAGTACTTC. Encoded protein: CASTLGSSYEQYF. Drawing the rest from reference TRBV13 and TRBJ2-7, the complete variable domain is AAGVIQSPRHLIKEKRETATLKCYPIPRHDTVYWYQQGPGQDPQFLISFYEKMQSDKGSIPDRFSAQQFSDYHSELNMSSLELGDSALYFCASTLGSSYEQYFGPGTRLTVT.

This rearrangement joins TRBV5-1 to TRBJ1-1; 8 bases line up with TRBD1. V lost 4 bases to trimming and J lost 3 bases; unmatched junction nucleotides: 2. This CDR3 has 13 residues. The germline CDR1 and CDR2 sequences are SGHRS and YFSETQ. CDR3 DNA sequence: TGCGCCAGCAGCGAGACAGGGGACACTGAAGCTTTCTTT. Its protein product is CASSETGDTEAFF.

The CDR3 loop is CASSLIQASTDTQYF. Here the CDR3 DNA reads TGTGCCAGCAGCCTAATCCAGGCTAGCACAGATACGCAGTATTTT. The rearrangement links TRBV7-3 to TRBJ2-3; no clear D. The germline V gene encodes CDR1 SGHTA and CDR2 FQGTGA. V was clipped by 5 bases and J by 0 bases, with 12 bases between them. The CDR3 is 15 amino acids.

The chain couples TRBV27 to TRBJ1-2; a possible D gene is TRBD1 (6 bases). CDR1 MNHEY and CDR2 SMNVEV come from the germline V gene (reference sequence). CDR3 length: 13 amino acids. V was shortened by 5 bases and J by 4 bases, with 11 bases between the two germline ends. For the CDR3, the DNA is TGTGCCAGCAGTCCCGGGACACTCTATGGCTACACCTTC. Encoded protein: CASSPGTLYGYTF.

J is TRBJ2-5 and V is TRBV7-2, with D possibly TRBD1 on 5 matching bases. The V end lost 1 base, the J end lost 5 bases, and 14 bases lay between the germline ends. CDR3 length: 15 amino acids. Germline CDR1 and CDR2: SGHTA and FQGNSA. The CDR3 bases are TGTGCCAGCAGCTTAGGGGGCAAGGCATTGGAGACCCAGTACTTC. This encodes CASSLGGKALETQYF.

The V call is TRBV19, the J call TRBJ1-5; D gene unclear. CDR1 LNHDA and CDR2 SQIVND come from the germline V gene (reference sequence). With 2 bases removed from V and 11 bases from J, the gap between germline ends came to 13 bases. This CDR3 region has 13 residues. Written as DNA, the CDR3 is TGTGCCAGTAGTATAAAAACAGCTTTGGCCCAGCATTTT. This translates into CASSIKTALAQHF.

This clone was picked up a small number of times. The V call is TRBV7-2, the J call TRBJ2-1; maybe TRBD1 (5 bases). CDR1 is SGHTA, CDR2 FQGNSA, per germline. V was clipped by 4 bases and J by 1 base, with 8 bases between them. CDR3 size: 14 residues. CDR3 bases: TGTGCCAGCAGCTGGACACCTTCCTACAATGAGCAGTTCTTC. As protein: CASSWTPSYNEQFF. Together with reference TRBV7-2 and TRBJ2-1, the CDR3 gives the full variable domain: GAGVSQSPSNKVTEKGKDVELRCDPISGHTALYWYRQSLGQGLEFLIYFQGNSAPDKSGLPSDRFSAERTGGSVSTLTIQRTQQEDSAVYLCASSWTPSYNEQFFGPGTRLTVL.

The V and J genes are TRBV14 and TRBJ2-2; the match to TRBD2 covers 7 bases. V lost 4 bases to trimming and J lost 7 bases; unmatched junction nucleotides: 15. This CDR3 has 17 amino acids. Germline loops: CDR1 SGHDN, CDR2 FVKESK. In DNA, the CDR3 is TGTGCCAGCAGCCCTCGGGAGGTAGGGGTCCTCCACGGGGAGCTGTTTTTT. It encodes CASSPREVGVLHGELFF.

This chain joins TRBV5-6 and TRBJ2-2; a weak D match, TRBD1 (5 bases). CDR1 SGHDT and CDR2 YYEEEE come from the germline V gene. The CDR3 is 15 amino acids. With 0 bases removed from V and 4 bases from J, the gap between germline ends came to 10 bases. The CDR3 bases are TGTGCCAGCAGCTTGGGGTACAGGAGCACCGGGGAGCTGTTTTTT. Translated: CASSLGYRSTGELFF.

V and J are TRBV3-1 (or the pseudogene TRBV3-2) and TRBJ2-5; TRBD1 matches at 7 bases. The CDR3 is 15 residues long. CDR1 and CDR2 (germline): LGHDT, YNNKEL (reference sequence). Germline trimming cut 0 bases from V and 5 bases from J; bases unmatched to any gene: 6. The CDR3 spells CASSQEGGIAETQYF. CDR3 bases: TGTGCCAGCAGCCAAGAAGGGGGCATTGCGGAGACCCAGTACTTC.

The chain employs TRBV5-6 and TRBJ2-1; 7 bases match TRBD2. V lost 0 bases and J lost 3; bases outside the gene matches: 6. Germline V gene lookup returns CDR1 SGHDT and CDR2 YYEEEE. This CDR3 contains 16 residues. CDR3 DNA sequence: TGTGCCAGCAGCTTGGATTCAGGACTAGACTACAATGAGCAGTTCTTC. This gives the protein CASSLDSGLDYNEQFF.

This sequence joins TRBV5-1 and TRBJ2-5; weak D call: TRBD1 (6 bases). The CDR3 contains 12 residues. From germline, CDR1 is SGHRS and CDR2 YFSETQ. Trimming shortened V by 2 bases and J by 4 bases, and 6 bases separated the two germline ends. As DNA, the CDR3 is TGCGCCAGCAGCTTACAGGGAGAGACCCAGTACTTC. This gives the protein CASSLQGETQYF.